The 14 T cell receptor beta chains given below trace back to one sample, sequenced in a study of blood T cell repertoires in COVID-19. Method: immunoSEQ multiplex PCR; TCRdb's copy keeps in-frame clones and lacks some. The table shows approximately 210,000 clones, with about 90% occurring only once. What was sequenced was PBMCs or T cells enriched from blood (not recorded which). The receptors originated from a woman aged 25-40 years who had recovered from COVID-19.

J is TRBJ2-7 and V is TRBV4-3, with TRBD1 matching 9 bases. J was trimmed by 2 bases and V by 0 bases; bases with no gene match: 5. This CDR3 has 16 amino acids. CDR1 is LGHNA, CDR2 YSLEER, per germline. The DNA for the CDR3 is TGCGCCAGCAGCCAAGATGACAGGGGGGACACCTACGAGCAGTACTTC. This encodes CASSQDDRGDTYEQYF.

V and J are TRBV11-1 and TRBJ2-1, with D unclear. This CDR3 is built from 12 residues. Germline V gene data show CDR1 as SGHAT and CDR2 as FQDESV (reference sequence). Trimming took off 1 base at V and 7 bases at J, with 5 bases between the two ends. The CDR3 protein is CASSLGLNEQFF. Here the CDR3 DNA reads TGTGCCAGCAGCTTAGGGCTGAATGAGCAGTTCTTC.

The chain carries TRBV18 and TRBJ2-1, with TRBD2 matching 10 bases. Germline assignment: CDR1 KGHSH and CDR2 LQKENI. CDR3 length: 17 amino acids. V dropped 3 bases and J dropped 4; count of bases not matched to a gene: 9. The CDR3 loop is CASSPPRTSGYYNEQFF. The CDR3 bases are TGTGCCAGCTCACCCCCCCGGACTAGCGGATATTACAATGAGCAGTTCTTC.

For the CDR3, the DNA is TGTGCCAGCAGCTCTGGGCCCTATGGCTACACCTTC. Its protein product is CASSSGPYGYTF. The J gene is TRBJ1-2, the V gene TRBV5-4; no clear D. Germline-derived CDR1 and CDR2 are SGHNT and YYREEE (reference sequence). The CDR3 is made up of 12 amino acids. Between the trimmed V and J ends, which lost 3 bases and 4 bases, there was a span of 7 bases.

This rearrangement joins TRBV6-5 to TRBJ1-2; no definite D call. V was shortened by 9 bases and J by 5 bases, with 16 bases between the two germline ends. Germline CDR1 reads MNHEY; CDR2 reads SVGAGI. The CDR3 is made up of 13 amino acids. The CDR3 region is CASARPGSYGYTF. Here the CDR3 DNA reads TGTGCCAGTGCCCGCCCCGGGTCGTATGGCTACACCTTC.

J is TRBJ2-1 and V is TRBV7-6; TRBD2 aligns across 11 bases. J gave up 2 bases and V 3 bases, and 6 bases lay outside the gene matches. CDR1 is SGHVS and CDR2 is FNYEAQ in the germline V gene. The CDR3 length is 17 residues. CDR3: CASSLGLAGGTYNEQFF. CDR3 DNA: TGTGCCAGCAGCTTGGGTTTAGCGGGAGGGACCTACAATGAGCAGTTCTTC.

CDR3 loop: CASCLGGTNYGYTF. CDR3 DNA: TGTGCCAGTTGCCTGGGAGGGACCAACTATGGCTACACCTTC. This chain uses TRBV19 with TRBJ1-2; a weak D match, TRBD1 (5 bases). Germline CDR1 and CDR2: LNHDA and SQIVND (reference sequence). This CDR3 is 14 amino acids long. Trimming pared 8 bases from V and 2 bases from J, leaving 15 bases between.

The rearrangement joins TRBV25-1 to TRBJ2-5, with 8 bases fitting TRBD2. Germline assignment: CDR1 MGHDK and CDR2 SYGVNS. The V gene end was trimmed by 1 base and the J gene end by 4 bases; junction bases not matched to a gene: 8. CDR3 length: 16 residues. CDR3 amino acids: CASSESGPAGAETQYF. CDR3 bases: TGTGCCAGCAGTGAATCCGGACCAGCGGGGGCAGAGACCCAGTACTTC. The variable domain in full, completed from reference TRBV25-1 and TRBJ2-5, reads EADIYQTPRYLVIGTGKKITLECSQTMGHDKMYWYQQDPGMELHLIHYSYGVNSTEKGDLSSESTVSRIRTEHFPLTLESARPSHTSQYLCASSESGPAGAETQYFGPGTRLLVL.

V is TRBV7-8 and J is TRBJ1-4, with a tentative D call TRBD1 (5 bases). Germline V gene lookup returns CDR1 SGHVS and CDR2 FQNEAQ. This CDR3 contains 15 residues. V lost 3 bases to trimming and J lost 5 bases, with 13 bases between them. The CDR3 protein is CASSLTQGWNEKLFF. The CDR3 bases are TGTGCCAGCAGCTTGACTCAGGGTTGGAATGAAAAACTGTTTTTT.

The chain uses TRBV10-3 and TRBJ1-3; D gene unclear. This CDR3 spans 17 amino acids. Germline assignment: CDR1 ENHRY and CDR2 SYGVKD. V was cut by 3 bases and J by 0 bases, with 15 bases left in between. The DNA of the CDR3 is TGTGCCATCAGTGACCCTGTCTGGGAGAGCTCTGGAAACACCATATATTTT. It specifies CAISDPVWESSGNTIYF.

This CDR3 is CASSLRGADNEQFF. Here the CDR3 DNA reads TGTGCCAGCAGTTTGCGGGGGGCTGACAATGAGCAGTTCTTC. V gene TRBV6-4 combines with J gene TRBJ2-1; 8 nucleotides match TRBD2. The CDR3 runs to 14 residues. V dropped 5 bases and J dropped 5; count of bases not matched to a gene: 5. Germline values: CDR1 MRHNA, CDR2 SNTAGT.

This chain links TRBV6-5 with TRBJ1-3, with D unclear. Trimming left V 10 bases short and J 0 bases short, with 13 bases between. Germline CDR1 is MNHEY and CDR2 is SVGAGI. This CDR3 has 14 residues. In nucleotides, the CDR3 is TGTGCCACCATGGCCACCTTCTCTGGAAACACCATATATTTT. Residues: CATMATFSGNTIYF.

The CDR3 nucleotides are TGTGCCACAGCTGGGGGGGGATCCGGCACTGAAGCTTTCTTT. Translated, it gives CATAGGGSGTEAFF. The chain links TRBV2 to TRBJ1-1; possibly TRBD1 for D (5 bases). Germline loops: CDR1 SNHLY, CDR2 FYNNEI. This CDR3 has 14 amino acids. Trimming removed 10 bases at V and 4 bases at J, with 19 bases between.

The V gene is TRBV4-1, the J gene TRBJ2-3; 11 bases map to TRBD2. CDR1 is MGHRA and CDR2 is YSYEKL in the germline V gene. The CDR3 spans 13 residues. V lost 1 base and J lost 12; bases outside the gene matches: 3. The CDR3 DNA is TGCGCCAGCAGCCAAGCTAGCGGGGGGCCACAGTATTTT. It encodes CASSQASGGPQYF.